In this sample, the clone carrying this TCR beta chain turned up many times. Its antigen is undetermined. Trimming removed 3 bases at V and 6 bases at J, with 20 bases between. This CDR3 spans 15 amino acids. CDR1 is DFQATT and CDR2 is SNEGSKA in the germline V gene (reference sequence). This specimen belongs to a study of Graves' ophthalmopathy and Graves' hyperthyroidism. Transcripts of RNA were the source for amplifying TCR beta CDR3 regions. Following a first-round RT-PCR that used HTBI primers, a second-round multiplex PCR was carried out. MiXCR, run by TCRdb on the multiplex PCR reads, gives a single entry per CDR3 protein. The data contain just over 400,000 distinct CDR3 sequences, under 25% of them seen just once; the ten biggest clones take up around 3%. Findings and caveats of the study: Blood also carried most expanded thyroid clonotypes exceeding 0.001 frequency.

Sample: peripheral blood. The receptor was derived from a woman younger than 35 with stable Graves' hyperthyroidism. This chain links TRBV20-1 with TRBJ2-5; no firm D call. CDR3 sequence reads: CSARAPGDRAKTQYF. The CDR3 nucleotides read TGCAGTGCTAGGGCCCCTGGGGATAGGGCGAAGACCCAGTACTTC.